The source of this T cell receptor beta chain is a study of shared clonotypes between healthy human individuals. The study drew its donors from healthy HIV-negative adults without recent acute infections or vaccinations. The donors, all of them Caucasian adults, lived in Nashville, Tennessee. This CDR3 spans 17 amino acids. Measured with immunoSEQ multiplex PCR; TCRdb has only the in-frame clones, and not every one. The sample lists under 1,100,000 clones, roughly 70% seen once, with roughly 1.5% in the top ten. The chain recombines TRBV1 with TRBJ2-2; TRBD2 reflects the table's D call only, with no check against the DNA. TRBV1 is assigned pseudogene status. This TCR came from a man aged 18-30 years in good health. Sequenced material: memory CD4+ T cells sorted from blood. Subset of the sample: CD45RA-negative fraction. The CDR3 bases are TGCACCAGCAGTATCCCTAGCGGGGAAGGGGGAACCGGGGAGCTGTTTTTT. Protein product: CTSSIPSGEGGTGELFF.